This T cell receptor (beta chain) came from a study of cytomegalovirus exposure and HLA in healthy donors. Broader study findings: It was about 180 TCR beta chains that were listed as cytomegalovirus-associated.

Primers for the PCR totalled 60 Vbeta and 13 Jbeta. Some clones are missing from TCRdb's copy, which holds only in-frame ones; the method was immunoSEQ multiplex PCR. This table holds 120,000 to 150,000 clones, over 75% found once. This CDR3 has 13 residues. Trimming took off 6 bases at V and 6 bases at J, with 12 bases between the two ends. Germline V gene sequence: CDR1 KGHSH, CDR2 LQKENI. Whereas donors were nominally healthy upon sampling, unrecorded immune exposures were probable. Regarding this clone: The antigen is unknown.

This chain connects TRBV18 to TRBJ2-4, with D perhaps matching TRBD2 (6 bases). This clonotype was obtained from a woman in her 30s in good health and CMV-seronegative. Sequencing was done on a sample of PBMCs. CDR3 loop: CASSPGVTNIQYF. CDR3 DNA sequence: TGTGCCAGCTCTCCGGGGGTGACAAACATTCAGTACTTC.